Listed here are 14 T cell receptor beta chains from one sample, sequenced in a study of cytomegalovirus exposure and HLA in healthy donors. 60 Vbeta and 13 Jbeta primers were used in PCR. Measured with immunoSEQ multiplex PCR; TCRdb has only the in-frame clones, and not every one. The data contain 150,000 to 160,000 clones, roughly 83% of them singletons. The sequencing input was PBMCs. All receptors derive from a man aged 25-45 years in good health and CMV-seropositive.

This clone was recorded a few times. The V and J genes are TRBV7-2 and TRBJ2-3, with a possible D match to TRBD2 (5 bases). Deletions cut 3 bases from V and 2 bases from J, with 9 bases between. The CDR3 extends over 14 amino acids. Germline V gene lookup returns CDR1 SGHTA and CDR2 FQGNSA. CDR3 region: CASSFSGYTDTQYF. The DNA for the CDR3 is TGTGCCAGCAGCTTTTCGGGGTACACAGATACGCAGTATTTT.

This sequence joins TRBV10-3 and TRBJ1-6, with 10 nucleotides matching TRBD1. Losses at the gene ends were 0 bases for V and 8 bases for J; bases not matched to a gene: 4. CDR1 and CDR2 (germline): ENHRY, SYGVKD. This CDR3 contains 16 residues. CDR3 amino acids: CAISESDRGYDSPLHF. The CDR3 DNA reads TGTGCCATCAGTGAGTCGGACAGGGGGTATGATTCACCCCTCCACTTT.

This chain links TRBV5-1 with TRBJ2-1, with 9 bases lining up with TRBD1. The CDR3 sequence is 15 residues long. Germline V lookup: CDR1 SGHRS, CDR2 YFSETQ. The V and J ends lost 4 bases and 4 bases, in that order; junction bases with no gene match: 6. This CDR3 reads CASSTSGTGYNEQFF. CDR3 in DNA: TGCGCCAGCAGCACCTCCGGGACAGGGTACAATGAGCAGTTCTTC.

The gene calls are TRBV21-1 and TRBJ2-7; the table's TRBD1 call for D was not verified on the DNA. TRBV21-1 is described as a pseudogene. This CDR3 has 13 residues. CDR3 loop: CASRNRGPHEQYF. CDR3 sequence (DNA): TGTGCCAGCAGAAACAGGGGGCCCCACGAGCAGTACTTC.

J is TRBJ2-1 and V is TRBV5-1; TRBD1 agrees at 7 bases. Germline V gene lookup returns CDR1 SGHRS and CDR2 YFSETQ. The V gene end was trimmed by 4 bases and the J gene end by 4 bases; junction bases not matched to a gene: 14. This CDR3 spans 17 amino acids. CDR3 residues: CASSREGQPGLYNEQFF. CDR3 bases: TGCGCCAGCAGCCGCGAGGGACAGCCGGGCCTTTACAATGAGCAGTTCTTC.

This chain links TRBV14 with TRBJ2-7; 8 bases fit TRBD1. With 2 bases clipped from V and 7 bases from J, the junction kept 10 bases outside the gene matches. Germline V lookup: CDR1 SGHDN, CDR2 FVKESK. The CDR3 is 15 residues long. The CDR3 DNA follows: TGTGCCAGCAGCCAAAGGACAGGGCCCTTGAGGGAGCAGTACTTC. Encoded protein: CASSQRTGPLREQYF.

This chain connects TRBV7-3 to TRBJ1-2, with no clear D. CDR1 is SGHTA and CDR2 is FQGTGA in the germline V gene. Trimming took 3 bases from V and 7 from J, leaving 12 bases between them. The CDR3 has 13 amino acids. The CDR3 region is CASSLEGLGGYTF. CDR3 bases: TGTGCCAGCAGCTTGGAGGGTTTGGGTGGCTACACCTTC.

This clone was seen only once. The rearrangement joins TRBV21-1 to TRBJ2-6; TRBD1, as called in the table, went unchecked against the DNA. TRBV21-1 corresponds to a pseudogene. This CDR3 region has 16 residues. CDR3 protein: CASMHWGRSGANVLTF. CDR3 DNA: TGTGCCAGCATGCACTGGGGGCGCTCTGGGGCCAACGTCCTGACTTTC.

The rearrangement uses TRBV13 and TRBJ2-3; 12 nucleotides line up with TRBD1. CDR1 is PRHDT and CDR2 is FYEKMQ in the germline V gene (reference sequence). V dropped 4 bases and J dropped 5; count of bases not matched to a gene: 13. The length of the CDR3 is 18 residues. In DNA, the CDR3 is TGTGCCAGCAGCTCCTCAGGAGGGGGGGACAGGGGGCGAGATACGCAGTATTTT. Amino acid sequence: CASSSSGGGDRGRDTQYF.

The V gene is TRBV18, the J gene TRBJ2-5; maybe TRBD1 (6 bases). Germline lookup yields CDR1 KGHSH and CDR2 LQKENI. V lost 0 bases, J lost 7 bases, and 6 bases lay in between. There are 12 residues in the CDR3. The CDR3 DNA sequence: TGTGCCAGCTCACCACCAGGGGGGACCCAGTACTTC. Translated, it gives CASSPPGGTQYF.

The CDR3 DNA is TGTGCCAGGAGGACAGCTCCCTATGGCTACACCTTC. Its protein is CARRTAPYGYTF. The chain uses TRBV27 and TRBJ1-2; possibly TRBD1 for D (6 bases). The CDR3 totals 12 residues. Trimming stripped 9 bases from V and 4 bases from J, with 12 bases between. Per the germline V gene, CDR1 is MNHEY and CDR2 is SMNVEV (reference sequence).

Only one count was recorded for this clone. The V and J genes are TRBV11-2 and TRBJ2-7; possibly TRBD1 for D (6 bases). Germline values: CDR1 SGHAT, CDR2 FQNNGV. The CDR3 is 14 residues long. Trimming shortened V by 4 bases and J by 2 bases, and 12 bases separated the two germline ends. As DNA, the CDR3 is TGTGCCAGCAGCTCCGACAGGATTACCTACGAGCAGTACTTC. Translation: CASSSDRITYEQYF.

The chain uses TRBV6-6 and TRBJ2-7; 7 nucleotides align to TRBD1. Per the germline V gene, CDR1 is MNHNY and CDR2 is SVGAGI (reference sequence). After removal of 7 bases from V and 5 bases from J, the junction contained 11 bases not matched to a gene. The CDR3 loop spans 14 amino acids. CDR3: CASTEGALIDEQYF. The CDR3 DNA sequence: TGTGCCAGCACCGAGGGGGCTCTGATCGACGAGCAGTACTTC.

The gene calls are TRBV2 and TRBJ1-5; TRBD1 agrees at 11 bases. Germline loops: CDR1 SNHLY, CDR2 FYNNEI. This CDR3 comprises 16 residues. The J segment lost 7 bases and the V segment lost 5 bases, leaving 10 bases of the junction unmatched. The CDR3 DNA reads as TGTGCCAGCAGTCTACAAGGACAGGGGGCAAGCCAGCCCCAGCATTTT. Its translation is CASSLQGQGASQPQHF.